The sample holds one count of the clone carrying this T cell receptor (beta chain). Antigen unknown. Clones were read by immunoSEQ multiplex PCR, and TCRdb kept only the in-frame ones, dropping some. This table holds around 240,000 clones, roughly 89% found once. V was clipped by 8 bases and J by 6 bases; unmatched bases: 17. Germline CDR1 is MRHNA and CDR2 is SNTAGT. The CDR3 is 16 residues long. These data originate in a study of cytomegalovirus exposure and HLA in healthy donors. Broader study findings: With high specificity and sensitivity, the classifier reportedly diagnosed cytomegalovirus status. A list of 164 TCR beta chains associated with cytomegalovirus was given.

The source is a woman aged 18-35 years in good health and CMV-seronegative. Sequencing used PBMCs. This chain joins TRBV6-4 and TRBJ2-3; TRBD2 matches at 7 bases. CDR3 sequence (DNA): TGTGCCAGCCTGGGCCGCACCCCGACTAGCCCGGATACGCAGTATTTT. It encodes CASLGRTPTSPDTQYF.